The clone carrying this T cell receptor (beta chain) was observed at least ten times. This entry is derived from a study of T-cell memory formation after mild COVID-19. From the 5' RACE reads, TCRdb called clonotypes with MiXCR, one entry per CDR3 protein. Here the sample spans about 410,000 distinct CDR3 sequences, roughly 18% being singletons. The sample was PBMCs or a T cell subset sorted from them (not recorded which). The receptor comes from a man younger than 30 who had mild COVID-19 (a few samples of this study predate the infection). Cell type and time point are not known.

The CDR3 sequence: CASSRLGDTQYF. The CDR3 DNA follows: TGTGCCAGCAGTCGCCTAGGGGATACGCAGTATTTT. The V and J genes are TRBV6-5 and TRBJ2-3; no clear D. CDR3 length: 12 residues. Trimming stripped 5 bases from V and 6 bases from J, with 9 bases between. The germline gives CDR1 MNHEY, CDR2 SVGAGI.